This TCR beta chain was identified in a study of vaccination and CD4 T cells after COVID-19. Turning to the study itself: Post-COVID samples were collected a median around 100 days following diagnosis, spanning 35 to 161.

The Oncomine TCR Beta short-read assay sequenced DNA from cultured CD4+ T cells. TCRdb reanalysed the PCR reads using MiXCR and keeps one entry per CDR3 protein. The sample contains over 8,000 distinct CDR3 sequences, roughly 64% of which appear only once. Sample treatment: approximately 10-day PBMC culture with coronavirus spike peptide pools or control peptides (ViraFEST assay). V was pared by 2 bases and J by 0 bases, with 8 bases between. CDR1 is SGHVS and CDR2 is FQNEAQ in the germline V gene. The length of the CDR3 is 14 residues. About this clonotype: Its cognate antigen is unknown.

This sequence originates from a human donor who had recovered from COVID-19. Sample: CD4+ T cells from blood, cultured in vitro. This chain links TRBV7-8 with TRBJ2-7, with D possibly TRBD2 on 6 matching bases. The CDR3 loop reads CASSLTTSSYEQYF. The CDR3 DNA sequence: TGTGCCAGCAGCTTAACGACTAGCTCCTACGAGCAGTACTTC.